This TCR beta chain was profiled in a study of early T cells in non-severe SARS-CoV-2 infection. Study-level information: It was bulk RNA from unsorted whole blood that was sequenced, and the chains were unpaired. Study conclusions and caveats: VDJdb matching, biased toward anti-spike CD8 responses, missed private and CD4 specificities.

The CDR3 contains 16 residues. The V and J ends lost 6 bases and 2 bases respectively, with 18 bases between them. Per germline, CDR1 LNHNV and CDR2 YYDKDF (reference sequence). A remark on this clonotype: Its antigen is not identified.

Unique molecular identifiers (one per individual cDNA molecule) were attached. MiXCR, applied by TCRdb to the 5' RACE reads, yields one record per CDR3 protein. The sample contains about 83,000 distinct CDR3 sequences, 9% to 15% of which appear only once. Sequencing was carried out using whole blood. The receptor's source is an adult who was a healthcare worker with PCR-confirmed SARS-CoV-2 infection or an uninfected control (not recorded which). The gene calls are TRBV15 and TRBJ2-3; D not resolved. Here the CDR3 DNA reads TGTGCCACCAGGTCTTATCGAGGATCCGACACAGATACGCAGTATTTT. This translates into CATRSYRGSDTDTQYF.